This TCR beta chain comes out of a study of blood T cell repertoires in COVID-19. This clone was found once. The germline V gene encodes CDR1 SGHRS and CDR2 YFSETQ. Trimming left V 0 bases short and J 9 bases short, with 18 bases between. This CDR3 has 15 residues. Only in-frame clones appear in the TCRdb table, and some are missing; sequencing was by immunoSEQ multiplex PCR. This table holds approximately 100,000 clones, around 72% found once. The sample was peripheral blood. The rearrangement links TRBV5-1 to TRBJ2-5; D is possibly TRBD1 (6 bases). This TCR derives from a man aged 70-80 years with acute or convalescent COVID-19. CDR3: CASSLEGRGAEAQYF. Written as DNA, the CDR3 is TGCGCCAGCAGCTTGGAAGGCAGGGGAGCCGAAGCCCAGTACTTC.